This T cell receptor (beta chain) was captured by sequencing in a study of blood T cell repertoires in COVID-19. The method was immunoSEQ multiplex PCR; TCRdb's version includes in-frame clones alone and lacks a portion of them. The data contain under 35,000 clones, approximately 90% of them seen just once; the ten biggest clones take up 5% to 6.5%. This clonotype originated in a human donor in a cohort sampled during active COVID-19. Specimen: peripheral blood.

Here the CDR3 reads CASSLTVTGSYGYTF. Written as DNA, the CDR3 is TGTGCCAGCAGCTTAACAGTGACAGGCTCTTATGGCTACACCTTC. The chain combines TRBV7-3 with TRBJ1-2; possibly TRBD1 for D (6 bases). Trimming took 0 bases from V and 5 from J, leaving 13 bases between them. Germline CDR1 SGHTA, CDR2 FQGTGA. CDR3 length: 15 amino acids.